This T cell receptor beta chain emerged from a study of cytomegalovirus exposure and HLA in healthy donors. General study findings and limits: Analyses of presence/absence relied on an assumption of roughly uniform sequencing depth across donors.

Remarks on this clone: Its cognate antigen is unknown.

This PCR relied on a set of 60 Vbeta primers and 13 Jbeta primers. The repertoire was sequenced with immunoSEQ multiplex PCR; TCRdb's copy has only in-frame clones and lacks some. The sample has some 85,000 clones; approximately 76% are singletons. The CDR3 covers 14 residues. CDR1 and CDR2 from the germline V gene are SNHLY and FYNNEI. With V trimmed by 5 bases and J by 4 bases, 5 bases remained unmatched. This chain joins TRBV2 and TRBJ1-2, with 9 bases matching TRBD1. The clonotype was recovered from a male donor in good health and CMV-seronegative. Specimen: PBMCs. CDR3 sequence: CASSFKTGGYGYTF. The CDR3 DNA follows: TGTGCCAGCAGTTTTAAGACAGGGGGCTATGGCTACACCTTC.